Presented here are 7 T cell receptor beta chains from one specimen sequenced in a study of CD8 T cells in ankylosing spondylitis. TCRdb reprocessed the 5' RACE reads via MiXCR and lists one record per CDR3 protein. The repertoire has 150,000 to 200,000 distinct CDR3 sequences, roughly 12% of them found once; the top ten carry almost 30%. Sample: blood, either unsorted or a sorted T cell fraction (not recorded which). The receptors were sampled from a male donor with ankylosing spondylitis or in good health (not recorded which).

This clonotype was observed at least ten times. The gene calls are TRBV12-3 or TRBV12-4 and TRBJ2-2; no clear D. V lost 2 bases, J lost 3 bases, and 7 bases lay in between. The CDR3 extends over 14 amino acids. CDR3 sequence (DNA): TGTGCCAGCAGTTTACTCGGTCACACCGGGGAGCTGTTTTTT. It encodes CASSLLGHTGELFF.

This clonotype was counted ten times or more. The J gene is TRBJ2-1, the V gene TRBV7-8; tentative D call: TRBD1 (6 bases). The CDR3 covers 13 residues. Germline loops: CDR1 SGHVS, CDR2 FQNEAQ. The ends were cut back, 5 bases at V and 6 bases at J, with 11 bases in the middle. The CDR3 DNA is TGTGCCAGCAGCCCCTCACAGGGCAATGAGCAGTTCTTC. The encoded protein is CASSPSQGNEQFF.

This clonotype was seen at least ten times. The chain couples TRBV5-1 to TRBJ2-5; 11 bases agree with TRBD2. The CDR3 contains 15 residues. Germline CDR1 is SGHRS and CDR2 is YFSETQ. J gave up 2 bases and V 4 bases, and 4 bases lay outside the gene matches. CDR3 nucleotides: TGCGCCAGCAGCCACGGGACTAGCGGACAAGAGACCCAGTACTTC. It is translated as CASSHGTSGQETQYF.

This clonotype appeared a few times. The chain is built from TRBV20-1 and TRBJ2-5; the D gene could be TRBD1 or TRBD2 (5 bases each). This CDR3 spans 12 amino acids. V was trimmed by 8 bases and J by 4 bases, leaving 14 bases between them. Germline-derived CDR1 and CDR2 are DFQATT and SNEGSKA (reference sequence). The CDR3 is CSSDPGRETQYF. The CDR3 DNA follows: TGCAGTAGCGATCCGGGACGAGAGACCCAGTACTTC.

The chain recombines TRBV29-1 with TRBJ2-1, with 8 bases lining up with TRBD2. J lost 8 bases, V lost 0 bases, and 0 bases had no gene match. CDR3 size: 12 residues. Germline assignment: CDR1 SQVTM and CDR2 ANQGSEA. In DNA form, the CDR3 reads TGCAGCGTTGAAGAGACTAGCGATGAGCAGTTCTTC. Amino acids: CSVEETSDEQFF.

The sample holds many counts of this clonotype. The chain couples TRBV5-1 to TRBJ2-7; D unresolved. CDR1 and CDR2 (germline): SGHRS, YFSETQ. The CDR3 has 14 residues. V was cut by 1 base and J by 5 bases, with 13 bases left in between. CDR3 DNA: TGCGCCAGCAGCTTGCCATCCCAAGCTGACGAGCAGTACTTC. Amino acid sequence: CASSLPSQADEQYF.

This clonotype was recorded many times. The chain combines TRBV10-2 with TRBJ2-1, with D possibly matching TRBD1 (5 bases). The CDR3 totals 14 residues. V lost 8 bases, J lost 0 bases, and 11 bases lay in between. Germline-derived CDR1 and CDR2 are WSHSY and SAAADI. In nucleotides, the CDR3 is TGCGCCAGCGTGGGGCATCCCTCCTACAATGAGCAGTTCTTC. Protein sequence: CASVGHPSYNEQFF.